The clone carrying this T cell receptor (beta chain) was counted between two and nine times. This sample is part of a study of control samples from healthy donors and cancer patients. The assay was immunoSEQ multiplex PCR, and TCRdb's table has in-frame clones only and misses some. The sample has roughly 90,000 clones; roughly 93% are singletons. V was clipped by 5 bases and J by 0 bases, with 16 bases between them. CDR3 length: 16 residues. CDR1 SEHNR and CDR2 FQNEAQ come from the germline V gene (reference sequence). This sequence originates from a woman aged 25 to 45 in good health. The chain has TRBV7-9 and TRBJ1-1; possible D gene TRBD1, 5 bases. Sample: blood. The CDR3 DNA reads TGTGCCAGCAGCCGGGACGGAGGATTCATGAACACTGAAGCTTTCTTT. Encoded protein: CASSRDGGFMNTEAFF.